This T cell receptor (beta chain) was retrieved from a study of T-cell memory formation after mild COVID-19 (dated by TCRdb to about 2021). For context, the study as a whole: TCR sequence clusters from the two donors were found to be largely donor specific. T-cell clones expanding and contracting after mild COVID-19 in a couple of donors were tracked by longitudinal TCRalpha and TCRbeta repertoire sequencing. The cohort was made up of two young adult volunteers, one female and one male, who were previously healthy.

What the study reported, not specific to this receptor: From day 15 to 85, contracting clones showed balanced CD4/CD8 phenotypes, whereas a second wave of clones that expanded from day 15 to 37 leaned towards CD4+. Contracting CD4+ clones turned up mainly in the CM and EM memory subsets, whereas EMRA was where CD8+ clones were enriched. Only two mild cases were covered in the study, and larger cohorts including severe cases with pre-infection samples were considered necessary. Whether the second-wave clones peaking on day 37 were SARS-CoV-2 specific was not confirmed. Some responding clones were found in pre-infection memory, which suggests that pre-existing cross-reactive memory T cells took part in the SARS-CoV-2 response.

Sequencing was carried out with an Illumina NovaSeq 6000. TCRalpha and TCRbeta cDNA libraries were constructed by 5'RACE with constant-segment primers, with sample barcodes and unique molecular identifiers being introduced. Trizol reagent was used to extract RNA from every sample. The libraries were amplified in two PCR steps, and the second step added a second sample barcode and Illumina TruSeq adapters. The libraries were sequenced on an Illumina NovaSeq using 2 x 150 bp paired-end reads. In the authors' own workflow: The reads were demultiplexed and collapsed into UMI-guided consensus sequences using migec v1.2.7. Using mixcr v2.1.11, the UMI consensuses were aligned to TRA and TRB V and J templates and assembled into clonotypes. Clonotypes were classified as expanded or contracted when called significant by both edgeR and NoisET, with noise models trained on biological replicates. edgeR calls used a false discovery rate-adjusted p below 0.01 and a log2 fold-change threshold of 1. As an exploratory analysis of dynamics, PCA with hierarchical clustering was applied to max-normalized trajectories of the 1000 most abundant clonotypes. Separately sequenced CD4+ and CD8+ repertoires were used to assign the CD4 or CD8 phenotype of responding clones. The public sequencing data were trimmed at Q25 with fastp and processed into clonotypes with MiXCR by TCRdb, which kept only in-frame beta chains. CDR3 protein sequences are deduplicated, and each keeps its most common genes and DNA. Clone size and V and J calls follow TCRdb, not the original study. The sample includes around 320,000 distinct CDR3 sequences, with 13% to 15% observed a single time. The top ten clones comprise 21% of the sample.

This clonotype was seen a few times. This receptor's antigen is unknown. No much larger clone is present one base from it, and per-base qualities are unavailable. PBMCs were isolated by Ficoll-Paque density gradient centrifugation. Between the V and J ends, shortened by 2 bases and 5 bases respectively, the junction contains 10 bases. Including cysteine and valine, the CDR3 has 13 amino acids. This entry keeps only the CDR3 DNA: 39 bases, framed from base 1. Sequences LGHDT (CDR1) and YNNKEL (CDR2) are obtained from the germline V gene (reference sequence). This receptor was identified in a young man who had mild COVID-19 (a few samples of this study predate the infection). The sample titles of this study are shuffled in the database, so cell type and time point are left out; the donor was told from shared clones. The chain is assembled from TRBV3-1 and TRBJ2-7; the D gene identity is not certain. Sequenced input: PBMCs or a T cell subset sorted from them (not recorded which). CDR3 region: CASSQSLWDEQYV. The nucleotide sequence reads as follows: TGTGCCAGCAGCCAAAGTTTGTGGGACGAGCAGTACGTC.